This is a list of T cell receptor beta chains from one sample in a study of T cell responses to AZD1222 COVID-19 vaccine. Measured with immunoSEQ multiplex PCR; TCRdb has only the in-frame clones, and not every one. The table includes about 130,000 clones, approximately 92% detected once. This specimen consisted of peripheral blood, obtained 28 days after the second AZD1222 dose. The receptors derive from an adult who received the AZD1222 COVID-19 vaccine. CDR3s include the opening cysteine and the closing phenylalanine or tryptophan. The order of the fields is V gene, D gene, J gene, CDR3 length, clone size, CDR3 protein, CDR3 DNA. The D gene is left open where the match is weak. Not every row has a clone size; where given, it reads once, few, many or a size class.

v_call: TRBV7-9
d_call: .
j_call: TRBJ1-6
cdr3_length: 13
clone_size: .
cdr3_aa: CASSFSGDSPLHF
cdr3_nt: TGTGCCAGCAGCTTCTCAGGGGACTCACCCCTCCACTTT

v_call: TRBV6-6
d_call: .
j_call: TRBJ1-3
cdr3_length: 16
clone_size: .
cdr3_aa: CASSRTPSSSGNTIYF
cdr3_nt: TGTGCCAGCAGTCGAACGCCTTCTAGCTCTGGAAACACCATATATTTT

v_call: TRBV3-1/TRBV3-2
d_call: .
j_call: TRBJ1-2
cdr3_length: 14
clone_size: .
cdr3_aa: CASTPPGLNYGYTF
cdr3_nt: TGTGCCAGCACCCCACCGGGCCTTAACTATGGCTACACCTTC

v_call: TRBV6-1
d_call: TRBD2
j_call: TRBJ2-7
cdr3_length: 18
clone_size: .
cdr3_aa: CASSEFFWGGTTTREQYF
cdr3_nt: TGTGCCAGCAGTGAATTTTTTTGGGGTGGGACTACTACGAGAGAGCAGTACTTC

v_call: TRBV30
d_call: .
j_call: TRBJ1-1
cdr3_length: 14
clone_size: .
cdr3_aa: CAWGRGIVNTEAFF
cdr3_nt: TGTGCCTGGGGTAGGGGGATTGTGAACACTGAAGCTTTCTTT

v_call: TRBV27
d_call: .
j_call: TRBJ2-7
cdr3_length: 15
clone_size: .
cdr3_aa: CASSLGGYGTYEQYF
cdr3_nt: TGTGCCAGCAGTTTAGGAGGATACGGAACCTACGAGCAGTACTTC

v_call: TRBV19
d_call: TRBD1
j_call: TRBJ1-6
cdr3_length: 14
clone_size: once
cdr3_aa: CASSDLTGRSPLHF
cdr3_nt: TGTGCCAGTAGTGACCTGACAGGGAGATCACCCCTCCACTTT

v_call: TRBV28
d_call: TRBD1
j_call: TRBJ1-2
cdr3_length: 13
clone_size: few
cdr3_aa: CASSLPGGYGYTF
cdr3_nt: TGTGCCAGCAGTTTGCCAGGGGGCTATGGCTACACCTTC

v_call: TRBV15
d_call: TRBD1
j_call: TRBJ2-5
cdr3_length: 15
clone_size: .
cdr3_aa: CATSRDGGQGETQYF
cdr3_nt: TGTGCCACCAGCAGAGATGGGGGACAGGGGGAGACCCAGTACTTC

v_call: TRBV5-1
d_call: .
j_call: TRBJ2-2
cdr3_length: 16
clone_size: .
cdr3_aa: CASSQGTLANTGELFF
cdr3_nt: TGCGCCAGCAGCCAAGGGACCCTCGCGAACACCGGGGAGCTGTTTTTT

v_call: TRBV5-1
d_call: .
j_call: TRBJ1-1
cdr3_length: 14
clone_size: .
cdr3_aa: CASSLGPSNTEAFF
cdr3_nt: TGCGCCAGCAGCTTGGGCCCGTCGAACACTGAAGCTTTCTTT

v_call: TRBV5-5
d_call: .
j_call: TRBJ1-3
cdr3_length: 15
clone_size: .
cdr3_aa: CASSLGEGSGNTIYF
cdr3_nt: TGTGCCAGCAGCTTGGGTGAGGGTTCTGGAAACACCATATATTTT

v_call: TRBV5-8
d_call: .
j_call: TRBJ1-5
cdr3_length: 15
clone_size: .
cdr3_aa: CASSLDRIRNQPQHF
cdr3_nt: TGTGCCAGCAGCTTGGACAGGATTCGCAATCAGCCCCAGCATTTT

v_call: TRBV27
d_call: .
j_call: TRBJ1-4
cdr3_length: 14
clone_size: .
cdr3_aa: CASSRASTNEKLFF
cdr3_nt: TGTGCCAGCAGCCGGGCTTCAACTAATGAAAAACTGTTTTTT

v_call: TRBV7-2
d_call: .
j_call: TRBJ1-5
cdr3_length: 14
clone_size: .
cdr3_aa: CASSTSSGNQPQHF
cdr3_nt: TGTGCCAGCAGCACCTCGTCGGGGAATCAGCCCCAGCATTTT

v_call: TRBV24-1
d_call: .
j_call: TRBJ1-2
cdr3_length: 12
clone_size: .
cdr3_aa: CATSGVRGGYTF
cdr3_nt: TGTGCCACCAGTGGGGTACGGGGTGGCTACACCTTC

v_call: TRBV14
d_call: .
j_call: TRBJ1-1
cdr3_length: 12
clone_size: .
cdr3_aa: CASSPNGVEAFF
cdr3_nt: TGTGCCAGCAGCCCAAATGGGGTAGAAGCTTTCTTT

v_call: TRBV6-5
d_call: .
j_call: TRBJ2-2
cdr3_length: 12
clone_size: .
cdr3_aa: CASRLGTGELFF
cdr3_nt: TGTGCCAGCCGCCTGGGCACCGGGGAGCTGTTTTTT

v_call: TRBV5-6
d_call: .
j_call: TRBJ1-4
cdr3_length: 15
clone_size: .
cdr3_aa: CASSLERDPWEKLFF
cdr3_nt: TGTGCCAGCAGCTTGGAGAGGGACCCTTGGGAAAAACTGTTTTTT

v_call: TRBV7-3
d_call: TRBD1
j_call: TRBJ1-1
cdr3_length: 14
clone_size: .
cdr3_aa: CASSFPDRGTEAFF
cdr3_nt: TGTGCCAGCAGCTTCCCGGACAGGGGTACTGAAGCTTTCTTT

v_call: TRBV10-3
d_call: TRBD1
j_call: TRBJ1-3
cdr3_length: 14
clone_size: .
cdr3_aa: CAIKGQGTRNTIYF
cdr3_nt: TGTGCCATCAAAGGACAGGGGACACGAAACACCATATATTTT

v_call: TRBV5-4
d_call: .
j_call: TRBJ2-3
cdr3_length: 13
clone_size: once
cdr3_aa: CASSPREEDTQYF
cdr3_nt: TGTGCCAGCAGCCCGAGAGAGGAAGATACGCAGTATTTT

v_call: TRBV29-1
d_call: .
j_call: TRBJ2-1
cdr3_length: 14
clone_size: .
cdr3_aa: CSVEYGGPLDEQFF
cdr3_nt: TGCAGCGTTGAGTACGGGGGACCACTTGATGAGCAGTTCTTC

v_call: TRBV3-1/TRBV3-2
d_call: .
j_call: TRBJ1-2
cdr3_length: 14
clone_size: .
cdr3_aa: CASSRGGGTYGYTF
cdr3_nt: TGTGCCAGCAGCCGGGGAGGGGGTACCTATGGCTACACCTTC

v_call: TRBV29-1
d_call: .
j_call: TRBJ2-7
cdr3_length: 13
clone_size: .
cdr3_aa: CSATGKNSYEQYF
cdr3_nt: TGCAGCGCCACGGGAAAAAACTCCTACGAGCAGTACTTC

v_call: TRBV9
d_call: .
j_call: TRBJ2-3
cdr3_length: 15
clone_size: .
cdr3_aa: CASSVGDREVDTQYF
cdr3_nt: TGTGCCAGCAGCGTAGGAGACAGGGAGGTAGATACGCAGTATTTT

v_call: TRBV5-5
d_call: .
j_call: TRBJ1-2
cdr3_length: 15
clone_size: .
cdr3_aa: CASSSLGGSNYGYTF
cdr3_nt: TGTGCCAGCAGCTCTCTGGGGGGTTCTAACTATGGCTACACCTTC

v_call: TRBV6-1
d_call: TRBD1
j_call: TRBJ2-1
cdr3_length: 15
clone_size: .
cdr3_aa: CASSDRGRAYNEQFF
cdr3_nt: TGTGCCAGCAGTGACAGGGGGCGCGCCTACAATGAGCAGTTCTTC

v_call: TRBV19
d_call: TRBD2
j_call: TRBJ2-1
cdr3_length: 15
clone_size: .
cdr3_aa: CASSKLAGGTNEQFF
cdr3_nt: TGTGCCAGTAGTAAGCTAGCGGGGGGGACCAATGAGCAGTTCTTC

v_call: TRBV7-9
d_call: .
j_call: TRBJ2-2
cdr3_length: 15
clone_size: .
cdr3_aa: CASSQTSFYTGELFF
cdr3_nt: TGTGCCAGCAGCCAGACTAGTTTCTACACCGGGGAGCTGTTTTTT

v_call: TRBV10-3
d_call: TRBD1
j_call: TRBJ1-1
cdr3_length: 17
clone_size: .
cdr3_aa: CAISDHRGGTGKTEAFF
cdr3_nt: TGTGCCATCAGTGACCACCGGGGGGGGACAGGGAAGACTGAAGCTTTCTTT

v_call: TRBV4-1
d_call: .
j_call: TRBJ1-2
cdr3_length: 15
clone_size: few
cdr3_aa: CASRKADAALYGYTF
cdr3_nt: TGCGCCAGCAGAAAGGCCGATGCGGCCTTATATGGCTACACCTTC

v_call: TRBV6-1
d_call: .
j_call: TRBJ2-2
cdr3_length: 13
clone_size: .
cdr3_aa: CASSDQGGGELFF
cdr3_nt: TGTGCCAGCAGTGACCAGGGAGGCGGGGAGCTGTTTTTT

v_call: TRBV7-8
d_call: .
j_call: TRBJ1-3
cdr3_length: 17
clone_size: few
cdr3_aa: CASSLAIDRPSRNTIYF
cdr3_nt: TGTGCCAGCAGCTTAGCGATTGACAGACCTTCCCGAAACACCATATATTTT

v_call: TRBV5-1
d_call: .
j_call: TRBJ1-3
cdr3_length: 16
clone_size: .
cdr3_aa: CASSLMSSFSGNTIYF
cdr3_nt: TGCGCCAGCAGCTTGATGAGCTCTTTCTCTGGAAACACCATATATTTT

v_call: TRBV9
d_call: .
j_call: TRBJ1-3
cdr3_length: 15
clone_size: .
cdr3_aa: CASSVGGTSGNTIYF
cdr3_nt: TGTGCCAGCAGCGTAGGCGGGACCTCTGGAAACACCATATATTTT

v_call: TRBV29-1
d_call: .
j_call: TRBJ1-2
cdr3_length: 12
clone_size: .
cdr3_aa: CSAPGGPDGYTF
cdr3_nt: TGCAGCGCCCCGGGGGGGCCGGATGGCTACACCTTC

v_call: TRBV7-9
d_call: TRBD2
j_call: TRBJ2-6
cdr3_length: 17
clone_size: .
cdr3_aa: CASSLARGGSGANVLTF
cdr3_nt: TGTGCCAGCAGCTTAGCGCGGGGAGGGTCTGGGGCCAACGTCCTGACTTTC

v_call: TRBV4-1
d_call: TRBD2
j_call: TRBJ2-1
cdr3_length: 19
clone_size: .
cdr3_aa: CASSHRLAGVKSSYNEQFF
cdr3_nt: TGCGCCAGCAGCCACAGACTAGCGGGGGTGAAGAGCTCCTACAATGAGCAGTTCTTC

v_call: TRBV11-2
d_call: TRBD2
j_call: TRBJ2-7
cdr3_length: 12
clone_size: .
cdr3_aa: CASSAGGAEQYF
cdr3_nt: TGTGCCAGCAGTGCGGGGGGAGCCGAGCAGTACTTC

v_call: TRBV12-5
d_call: .
j_call: TRBJ2-5
cdr3_length: 16
clone_size: .
cdr3_aa: CASGFFGGSSQETQYF
cdr3_nt: TGTGCTAGTGGTTTTTTCGGCGGATCGAGCCAAGAGACCCAGTACTTC

v_call: TRBV7-9
d_call: TRBD1
j_call: TRBJ1-2
cdr3_length: 14
clone_size: .
cdr3_aa: CASSHRQGAEGYTF
cdr3_nt: TGTGCCAGCAGCCACCGACAGGGGGCCGAGGGCTACACCTTC

v_call: TRBV29-1
d_call: .
j_call: TRBJ1-2
cdr3_length: 12
clone_size: .
cdr3_aa: CSVVWENYGYTF
cdr3_nt: TGCAGCGTTGTTTGGGAGAACTATGGCTACACCTTC

v_call: TRBV28
d_call: TRBD1
j_call: TRBJ2-7
cdr3_length: 15
clone_size: .
cdr3_aa: CASSTLKTGVDEQYF
cdr3_nt: TGTGCCAGCAGTACATTAAAGACAGGGGTTGACGAGCAGTACTTC

v_call: TRBV11-2
d_call: .
j_call: TRBJ2-3
cdr3_length: 13
clone_size: .
cdr3_aa: CASSLFSTDTQYF
cdr3_nt: TGTGCCAGCAGCTTATTTAGCACAGATACGCAGTATTTT

v_call: TRBV29-1
d_call: .
j_call: TRBJ2-1
cdr3_length: 15
clone_size: .
cdr3_aa: CSDDHLSTPGNEQFF
cdr3_nt: TGCAGCGACGACCACCTTAGCACCCCTGGCAATGAGCAGTTCTTC

v_call: TRBV3-1/TRBV3-2
d_call: .
j_call: TRBJ1-3
cdr3_length: 15
clone_size: .
cdr3_aa: CASSSYRFVGNTIYF
cdr3_nt: TGTGCCAGCAGCAGCTACAGGTTCGTTGGAAACACCATATATTTT

v_call: TRBV6-2/TRBV6-3
d_call: TRBD1
j_call: TRBJ1-5
cdr3_length: 16
clone_size: .
cdr3_aa: CASSLIRQGGGQPQHF
cdr3_nt: TGTGCCAGCAGTTTAATTCGACAGGGAGGAGGACAGCCCCAGCATTTT

v_call: TRBV18
d_call: TRBD1
j_call: TRBJ1-1
cdr3_length: 15
clone_size: .
cdr3_aa: CASSPQGDLYTEAFF
cdr3_nt: TGTGCCAGCTCTCCGCAGGGGGATCTTTACACTGAAGCTTTCTTT